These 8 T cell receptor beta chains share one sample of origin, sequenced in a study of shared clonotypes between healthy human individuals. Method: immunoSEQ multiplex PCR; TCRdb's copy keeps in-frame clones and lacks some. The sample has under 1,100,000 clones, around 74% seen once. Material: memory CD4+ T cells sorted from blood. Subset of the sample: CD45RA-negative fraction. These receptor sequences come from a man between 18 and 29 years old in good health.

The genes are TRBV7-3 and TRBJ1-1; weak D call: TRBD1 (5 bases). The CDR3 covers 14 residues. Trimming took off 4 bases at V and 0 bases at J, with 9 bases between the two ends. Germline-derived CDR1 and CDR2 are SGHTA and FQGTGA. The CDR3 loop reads CASSSGNMNTEAFF. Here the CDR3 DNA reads TGTGCCAGCAGCTCAGGGAACATGAACACTGAAGCTTTCTTT.

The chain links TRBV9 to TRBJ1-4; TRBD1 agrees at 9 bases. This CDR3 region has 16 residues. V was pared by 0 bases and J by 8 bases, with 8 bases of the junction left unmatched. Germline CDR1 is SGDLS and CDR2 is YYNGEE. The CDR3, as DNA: TGTGCCAGCAGCGTAGAACCGGGACAGGGCAAGGAAAAACTGTTTTTT. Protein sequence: CASSVEPGQGKEKLFF.

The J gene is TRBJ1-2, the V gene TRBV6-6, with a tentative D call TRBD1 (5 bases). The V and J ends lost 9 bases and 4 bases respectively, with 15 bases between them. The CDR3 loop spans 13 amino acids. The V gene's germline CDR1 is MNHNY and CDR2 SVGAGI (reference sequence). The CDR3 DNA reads TGTGCCAGTCGGGACCCTGGGGTCTATGGCTACACCTTC. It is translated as CASRDPGVYGYTF.

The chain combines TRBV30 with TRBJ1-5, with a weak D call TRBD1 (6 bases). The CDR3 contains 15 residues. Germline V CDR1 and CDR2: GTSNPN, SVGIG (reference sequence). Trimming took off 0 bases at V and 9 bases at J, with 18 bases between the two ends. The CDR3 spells CAWSVPVLRGRPQHF. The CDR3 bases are TGTGCCTGGAGTGTGCCCGTCCTCAGGGGCCGGCCCCAGCATTTT.

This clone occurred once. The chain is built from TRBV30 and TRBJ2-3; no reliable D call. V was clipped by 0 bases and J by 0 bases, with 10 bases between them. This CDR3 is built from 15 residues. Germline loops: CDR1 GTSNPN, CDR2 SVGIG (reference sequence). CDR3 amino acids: CAWSVGSPSTDTQYF. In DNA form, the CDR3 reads TGTGCCTGGAGTGTGGGTAGCCCCAGCACAGATACGCAGTATTTT.

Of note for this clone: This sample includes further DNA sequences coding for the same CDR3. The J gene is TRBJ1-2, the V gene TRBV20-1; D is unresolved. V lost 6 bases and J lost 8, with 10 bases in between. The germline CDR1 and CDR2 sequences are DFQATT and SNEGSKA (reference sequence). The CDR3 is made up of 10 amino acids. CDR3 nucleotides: TGCAGTGCCCCCCTTGGGGGCTACACCTTC. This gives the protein CSAPLGGYTF.

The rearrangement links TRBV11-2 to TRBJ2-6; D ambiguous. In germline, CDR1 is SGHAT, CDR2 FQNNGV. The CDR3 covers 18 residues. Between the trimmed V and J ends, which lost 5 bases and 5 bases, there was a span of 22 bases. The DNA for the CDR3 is TGTGCCAGCAGCCAGTGGTTCAAGCAACAAAGTCGGGCCAACGTCCTGACTTTC. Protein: CASSQWFKQQSRANVLTF. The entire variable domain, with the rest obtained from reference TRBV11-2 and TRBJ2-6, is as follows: EAGVAQSPRYKIIEKRQSVAFWCNPISGHATLYWYQQILGQGPKLLIQFQNNGVVDDSQLPKDRFSAERLKGVDSTLKIQPAKLEDSAVYLCASSQWFKQQSRANVLTFGAGSRLTVL.

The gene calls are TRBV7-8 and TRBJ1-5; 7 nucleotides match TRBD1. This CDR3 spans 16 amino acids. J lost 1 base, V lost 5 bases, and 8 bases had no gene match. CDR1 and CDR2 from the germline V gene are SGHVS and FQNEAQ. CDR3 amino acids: CASSPRQGLSNQPQHF. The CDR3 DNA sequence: TGTGCCAGCAGCCCCCGACAGGGTCTAAGCAATCAGCCCCAGCATTTT.